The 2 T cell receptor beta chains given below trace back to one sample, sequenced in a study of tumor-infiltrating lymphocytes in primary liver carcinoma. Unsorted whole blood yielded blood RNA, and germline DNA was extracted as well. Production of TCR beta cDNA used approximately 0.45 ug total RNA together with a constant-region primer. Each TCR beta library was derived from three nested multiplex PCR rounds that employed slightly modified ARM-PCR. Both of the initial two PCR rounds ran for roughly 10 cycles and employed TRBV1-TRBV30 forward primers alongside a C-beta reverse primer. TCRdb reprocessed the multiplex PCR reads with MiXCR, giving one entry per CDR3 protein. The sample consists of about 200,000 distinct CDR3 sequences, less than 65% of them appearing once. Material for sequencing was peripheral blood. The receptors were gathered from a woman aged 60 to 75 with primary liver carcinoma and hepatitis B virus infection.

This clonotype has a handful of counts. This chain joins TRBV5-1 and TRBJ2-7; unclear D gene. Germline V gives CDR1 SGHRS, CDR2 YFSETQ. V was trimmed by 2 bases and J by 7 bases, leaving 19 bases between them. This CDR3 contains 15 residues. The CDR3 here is CASSLSTERIGEQYF. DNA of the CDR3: TGCGCCAGCAGCTTAAGTACGGAGAGAATAGGGGAGCAGTACTTC.

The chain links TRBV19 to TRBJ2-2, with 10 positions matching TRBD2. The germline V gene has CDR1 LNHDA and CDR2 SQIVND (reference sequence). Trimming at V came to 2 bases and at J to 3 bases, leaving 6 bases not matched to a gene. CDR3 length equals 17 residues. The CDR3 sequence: CASSITSGTTYTGELFF. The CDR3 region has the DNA TGTGCCAGTAGTATAACTAGCGGGACGACCTACACCGGGGAGCTGTTTTTT.